Below, 10 T cell receptor beta chains from the same sample are listed, as sequenced in a study of regulatory T cells in long-lasting Graves disease. Both iRepertoire HTBI primers and Arm-PCR of CDR3 regions were used to build the TCR beta libraries. TCRdb redid the calling of the multiplex PCR reads with MiXCR, one entry per CDR3 protein. The sample has 300,000 to 400,000 distinct CDR3 sequences, 16% seen once. Time point described: newly diagnosed GD, antithyroid drugs for less than 3 months. There was RNA extracted from PBMCs, and the TCR library was made from it. The data also belong to a second study, concerning T cells in Graves' hyperthyroidism and ophthalmopathy.

The sample consisted of peripheral blood mononuclear cells (PBMCs), taken at new diagnosis, from a patient treated with antithyroid drugs. The receptors come from a man aged 35 to 55 with Graves disease.

This chain joins TRBV5-6 and TRBJ2-3; TRBD2 matches at 12 bases. CDR3 length equals 15 residues. Trimming removed 4 bases from V and 4 bases from J; junction bases left unmatched: 4. Germline loops: CDR1 SGHDT, CDR2 YYEEEE. CDR3 sequence reads: CASSRTSGEADTQYF. Written as DNA, the CDR3 is TGTGCCAGCAGCCGGACTAGCGGGGAGGCAGATACGCAGTATTTT.

This clonotype has ten or more counts. Written as DNA, the CDR3 is TGCGCCAGCAGCGAGGGACAGGGTGAAAAACTGTTTTTT. Translated, it gives CASSEGQGEKLFF. This chain uses TRBV5-1 with TRBJ1-4; 9 bases match TRBD1. The CDR3 is 13 amino acids. Germline V gene sequence: CDR1 SGHRS, CDR2 YFSETQ. Germline trimming cut 4 bases from V and 7 bases from J; bases unmatched to any gene: 2.

The chain employs TRBV19 and TRBJ2-5; 10 bases are a match to TRBD1. The germline V gene encodes CDR1 LNHDA and CDR2 SQIVND (reference sequence). The CDR3 consists of 15 residues. Trimming removed 6 bases from V and 2 bases from J; junction bases left unmatched: 6. This CDR3 reads CASRRGQGRQETQYF. CDR3 nucleotide sequence: TGTGCCAGTAGGAGGGGACAGGGGAGGCAAGAGACCCAGTACTTC.

The sample holds a few counts of this clonotype. J is TRBJ1-4 and V is TRBV6-1, with 7 bases aligning to TRBD1. The junction had 13 bases not matched to a gene; V was cut back by 5 bases and J by 10 bases. Germline V gene sequence: CDR1 MNHNS, CDR2 SASEGT. The CDR3 spans 15 residues. The CDR3 spells CASSPFGTPGGKLFF. DNA for the CDR3: TGTGCCAGCAGTCCGTTCGGAACACCAGGGGGAAAACTGTTTTTT.

Many counts were recorded for this clonotype. The chain employs TRBV6-2 or TRBV6-3 and TRBJ1-2; D gene unclear. V lost 0 bases to trimming and J lost 4 bases, with 9 bases between them. CDR1 MNHEY and CDR2 SVGEGT come from the germline V gene. The CDR3 contains 14 residues. The CDR3 region has the DNA TGTGCCAGCAGTTACTCTGACATCGGCTATGGCTACACCTTC. Protein: CASSYSDIGYGYTF.

This clonotype was seen at least ten times. The J gene is TRBJ1-1, the V gene TRBV18, with D maybe TRBD1 (5 bases). V was shortened by 2 bases and J by 3 bases, with 10 bases between the two germline ends. Germline loops: CDR1 KGHSH, CDR2 LQKENI. The CDR3 has 14 residues. For the CDR3, the DNA is TGTGCCAGCTCACCATTAGGACAAGACACTGAAGCTTTCTTT. Translating gives CASSPLGQDTEAFF.

In this sample, this clonotype turned up many times. The chain uses TRBV11-1 and TRBJ2-7, with D perhaps matching TRBD1 or TRBD2 (5 bases each). From germline, CDR1 is SGHAT and CDR2 FQDESV (reference sequence). This CDR3 contains 14 residues. Trimming left V 5 bases short and J 3 bases short, with 14 bases between. The CDR3 nucleotides are TGTGCCAGCAGCCCGGGACCGTCTCTCTACGAGCAGTACTTC. Protein product: CASSPGPSLYEQYF.

This clonotype was observed at least ten times. The chain recombines TRBV5-1 with TRBJ2-3; a weak D match, TRBD2 (6 bases). Germline V gene data show CDR1 as SGHRS and CDR2 as YFSETQ. The CDR3 covers 14 residues. Trimming cost V 0 bases and J 10 bases, with 15 bases left between them. The chain's CDR3 is CASSLERPGDAQYF. In DNA form, the CDR3 reads TGCGCCAGCAGCTTGGAACGGCCGGGGGATGCGCAGTATTTT.

This clonotype was counted a single time. V and J are TRBV28 and TRBJ1-2, with D unresolved. This CDR3 contains 15 residues. Germline V gene lookup returns CDR1 MDHEN and CDR2 SYDVKM. The V end was cut by 5 bases, the J end by 1 base, with 14 bases between. CDR3 amino acids: CASSPPRRGNYGYTF. CDR3 DNA: TGTGCCAGCAGTCCTCCGCGGCGGGGTAACTATGGCTACACCTTC.

The V and J genes are TRBV7-3 and TRBJ2-3; 13 nucleotides agree with TRBD2. This CDR3 contains 17 residues. Germline CDR1 is SGHTA and CDR2 is FQGTGA. V dropped 4 bases and J dropped 2; count of bases not matched to a gene: 6. Here the CDR3 DNA reads TGTGCCAGCAGCTCCACGGGACTAGCGGGGAACACAGATACGCAGTATTTT. Protein: CASSSTGLAGNTDTQYF.